What follows describes a single T cell receptor (beta chain). The sample is drawn from a study of blood T cell repertoires in COVID-19. Measured with immunoSEQ multiplex PCR; TCRdb has only the in-frame clones, and not every one. The repertoire consists of over 200,000 clones, with approximately 84% occurring once and the leading ten covering just over 3%. From germline, CDR1 is SGDLS and CDR2 YYNGEE. The CDR3 is 15 amino acids. V lost 0 bases to trimming and J lost 5 bases; unmatched junction nucleotides: 4. The rearrangement uses TRBV9 and TRBJ2-1, with TRBD2 matching over 8 bases. The sequenced sample consisted of peripheral blood. The sequence was obtained from a woman under 40 who had recovered from COVID-19. CDR3 DNA sequence: TGTGCCAGCAGCGTAGAAATAGCGGGGAACAATGAGCAGTTCTTC. This sequence encodes CASSVEIAGNNEQFF.